This TCR beta chain is from a study of blood T cell repertoires in COVID-19. On the study more broadly: Some COVID-19 samples were acute and others convalescent; all came from the United States, Italy and Spain.

In the original processing: Reference gene primers were amplified, and this amplification served to estimate nucleated cell counts. Sequencing used immunoSEQ multiplex PCR; TCRdb keeps in-frame clones, though not all of them. That table is the source of V, J and clone size, and D and trimming were worked out from the DNA. The table records around 250,000 clones, under 90% of them present only once. Deletions cut 4 bases from V and 0 bases from J, with 9 bases between. The CDR3 has 14 residues. CDR1 and CDR2 (germline): LNHDA, SQIVND (reference sequence). The chain has TRBV19 and TRBJ1-1, with a weak D call TRBD1 (6 bases). The sequence came from a human donor in a cohort sampled during active COVID-19. Specimen: peripheral blood. As DNA, the CDR3 is TGTGCCAGTAGTACACAGGGCCTGAACACTGAAGCTTTCTTT. Its protein is CASSTQGLNTEAFF.